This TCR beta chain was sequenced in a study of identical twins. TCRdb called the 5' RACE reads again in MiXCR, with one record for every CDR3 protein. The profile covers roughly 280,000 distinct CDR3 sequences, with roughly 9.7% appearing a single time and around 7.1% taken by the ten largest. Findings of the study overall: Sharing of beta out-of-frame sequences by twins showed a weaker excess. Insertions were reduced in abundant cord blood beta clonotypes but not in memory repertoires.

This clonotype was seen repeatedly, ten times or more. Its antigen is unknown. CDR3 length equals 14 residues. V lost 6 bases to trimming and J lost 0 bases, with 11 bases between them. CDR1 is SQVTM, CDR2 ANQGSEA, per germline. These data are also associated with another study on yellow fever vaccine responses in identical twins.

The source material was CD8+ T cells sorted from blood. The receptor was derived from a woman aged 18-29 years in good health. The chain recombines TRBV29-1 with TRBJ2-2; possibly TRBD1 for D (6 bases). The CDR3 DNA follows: TGCAGCGTCCTGACAGGTCCGAACACCGGGGAGCTGTTTTTT. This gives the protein CSVLTGPNTGELFF.